The next 31 T cell receptor beta chains were all read from a single sample in a study of blood T cells in healthy people across ages. Then a second PCR, running roughly 7 to 11 cycles, was carried out with a sample-barcoded 5' primer and a J-beta primer mix. MiXCR was run by TCRdb on the 5' RACE reads, yielding one entry per CDR3 protein. Of fewer than 800,000 distinct CDR3 sequences in the sample, around a quarter are singletons; the top ten hold under 10%. These same data were also listed under a study on T cells of mothers and their children.

Source material: blood. These receptors were taken from a boy younger than 18 in good health.

This clonotype appeared a few times. The chain links TRBV20-1 to TRBJ2-5, with D unresolved. Near its end, the DNA agrees better with TRBJ2-1, so the J call may be wrong. The CDR3 loop spans 11 amino acids. Germline values: CDR1 DFQATT, CDR2 SNEGSKA (reference sequence). DNA for the CDR3: TGCAGTGCTGGCCAAAGTAATGAGCAGTTCTTC. This encodes CSAGQSNEQFF.

The V gene is TRBV5-1, the J gene TRBJ1-2; no reliable D call. This CDR3 has 14 amino acids. Per the germline V gene, CDR1 is SGHRS and CDR2 is YFSETQ. The V end lost 0 bases, the J end lost 3 bases, and 9 bases lay between the germline ends. The CDR3 bases are TGCGCCAGCAGCTTGGAATTCGCAGACTATGGCTACACCTTC. This sequence encodes CASSLEFADYGYTF.

DNA for the CDR3: TGTGCCAGCAGTTCACAGAACACAGATACGCAGTATTTT. It translates to CASSSQNTDTQYF. This chain links TRBV28 with TRBJ2-3, with unresolved D. Per germline, CDR1 MDHEN and CDR2 SYDVKM. This CDR3 has 13 amino acids. V lost 4 bases and J 2 bases, leaving 7 bases between the germline ends. Using reference TRBV28 and TRBJ2-3 for the parts outside the CDR3, the full variable domain is DVKVTQSSRYLVKRTGEKVFLECVQDMDHENMFWYRQDPGLGLRLIYFSYDVKMKEKGDIPEGYSVSREKKERFSLILESASTNQTSMYLCASSSQNTDTQYFGPGTRLTVL.

V usage is TRBV4-3 and J usage is TRBJ2-7; D might be TRBD1 (6 bases). Germline V gene lookup returns CDR1 LGHNA and CDR2 YSLEER. Trimming took 4 bases from V and 4 from J, leaving 14 bases between them. This CDR3 is 14 amino acids long. CDR3: CASSPGVGPYEQYF. The CDR3 DNA reads as TGCGCCAGCAGCCCAGGGGTAGGACCGTACGAGCAGTACTTC.

V and J are TRBV12-3 or TRBV12-4 and TRBJ2-5; 12 bases match TRBD2. V was clipped by 5 bases and J by 5 bases; unmatched bases: 3. This CDR3 region has 14 residues. The CDR3 nucleotides are TGTGCCAGCAGTACTACTAGCGGGAGGGAGACCCAGTACTTC. Translated: CASSTTSGRETQYF.

This clonotype was seen more than once but under ten times. V usage is TRBV7-3 and J usage is TRBJ2-1; TRBD2 matches 11 bases. Germline lookup yields CDR1 SGHTA and CDR2 FQGTGA. J lost 5 bases, V lost 8 bases, and 8 bases had no gene match. CDR3 length: 15 residues. The DNA of the CDR3 is TGTGCCAGCGGGATAGCGGGGGGGCCAAACAATGAGCAGTTCTTC. Protein sequence: CASGIAGGPNNEQFF.

The V gene is TRBV20-1, the J gene TRBJ2-1, with TRBD2 matching over 7 bases. Germline V gives CDR1 DFQATT, CDR2 SNEGSKA (reference sequence). The CDR3 has 14 residues. V shed 0 bases and J 6 bases; nucleotides not matched to a gene: 5. The CDR3 loop reads CSARDALASNEQFF. The CDR3 DNA is TGCAGTGCTAGAGATGCACTAGCGAGCAATGAGCAGTTCTTC.

The chain joins TRBV19 to TRBJ2-7; 9 bases line up with TRBD2. The J call may not be correct, given that the DNA end is closer to TRBJ2-1. The germline CDR1 and CDR2 sequences are LNHDA and SQIVND (reference sequence). The CDR3 totals 15 residues. The CDR3: CASSSLAGTAYEQFF. CDR3 bases: TGTGCCAGTAGTTCCCTAGCGGGAACCGCATATGAGCAGTTCTTC.

A few counts support this clonotype. The chain has TRBV28 and TRBJ2-5; no clear D. Germline CDR1 reads MDHEN; CDR2 reads SYDVKM. The CDR3 has 15 amino acids. The germline V and J ends were trimmed by 5 bases and 2 bases, with 15 bases remaining between them. The CDR3 sequence: CASSTPGGSQETQYF. CDR3 sequence (DNA): TGTGCCAGCAGTACTCCGGGTGGCAGTCAAGAGACCCAGTACTTC.

This sequence joins TRBV29-1 and TRBJ2-5; 7 bases match TRBD1. Germline-derived CDR1 and CDR2 are SQVTM and ANQGSEA. With 7 bases clipped from V and 1 base from J, the junction kept 9 bases outside the gene matches. CDR3 length equals 14 residues. In DNA, the CDR3 is TGCAGCGGCTTCGGGACAGCGATCCAAGAGACCCAGTACTTC. This sequence encodes CSGFGTAIQETQYF.

Note on this clonotype: Mismatch with germline at one junction end may stem from a read error. The chain carries TRBV10-3 and TRBJ2-5; possibly TRBD1 or TRBD2 for D (5 bases each). The CDR3 consists of 15 residues. In germline, CDR1 is ENHRY, CDR2 SYGVKD. For the CDR3, the DNA is TGTGCCATCAGTGAGTCGGGGGAACGCCAAGATACCCAGTACTTC. Residues: CAISESGERQDTQYF.

The chain links TRBV28 to TRBJ2-2, with TRBD1 as a possible D gene (6 bases). CDR1 MDHEN and CDR2 SYDVKM come from the germline V gene. V was clipped by 7 bases and J by 4 bases, with 13 bases between them. CDR3 length: 14 amino acids. CDR3 sequence reads: CASNAPGATGELFF. The DNA of the CDR3 is TGTGCCAGCAACGCCCCAGGGGCCACCGGGGAGCTGTTTTTT.

The chain is built from TRBV4-3 and TRBJ2-3; D not resolved. Trimming took off 0 bases at V and 2 bases at J, with 9 bases between the two ends. CDR3 size: 15 residues. The germline CDR1 and CDR2 sequences are LGHNA and YSLEER. CDR3 sequence reads: CASSQDSGSTDTQYF. CDR3 bases: TGCGCCAGCAGCCAAGATTCCGGTTCCACAGATACGCAGTATTTT.

This chain uses TRBV5-1 with TRBJ1-3; TRBD1 aligns across 10 bases. The V segment lost 1 base and the J segment 4 bases; nucleotides outside the gene matches: 5. The V gene's germline CDR1 is SGHRS and CDR2 YFSETQ. This CDR3 region has 16 residues. The CDR3 protein is CASSLTGQGRGNTIYF. The CDR3 DNA reads TGCGCCAGCAGCTTGACGGGACAGGGGCGCGGAAACACCATATATTTT.

The chain couples TRBV18 to TRBJ2-2, with D unresolved. The CDR3 totals 13 residues. Germline V gene sequence: CDR1 KGHSH, CDR2 LQKENI. Trimming removed 3 bases from V and 3 bases from J, with 5 bases in between. CDR3 in amino acids: CASSPIDTGELFF. The CDR3 DNA sequence: TGTGCCAGCTCACCGATTGACACCGGGGAGCTGTTTTTT.

This clonotype occurred a few times. Mismatch with germline at one junction end may stem from a read error. V gene TRBV7-7 combines with J gene TRBJ2-1; weak D call: TRBD2 (5 bases). Germline CDR1 and CDR2: SSHAT and FNYEAQ (reference sequence). This CDR3 has 17 residues. This CDR3 reads CASSPRGGQTAYNEQFF. The CDR3 DNA reads as TGTGCTAGCAGCCCCCGCGGCGGGCAGACTGCCTACAATGAGCAGTTCTTC.

This clonotype was observed a few times. The chain employs TRBV7-2 and TRBJ2-1; 8 nucleotides line up with TRBD1. The ends lost 2 bases at V and 3 bases at J; junction bases unmatched: 9. Germline CDR1 is SGHTA and CDR2 is FQGNSA. The CDR3 runs 17 residues. The CDR3 bases are TGTGCCAGCAGCTTAATCAGGGGGCTAGCGCGCTACAATGAGCAGTTCTTC. It translates to CASSLIRGLARYNEQFF.

V usage is TRBV21-1 and J usage is TRBJ2-1. TRBV21-1 corresponds to a pseudogene. The CDR3 spans 14 residues. CDR3: CASHWGSSYNEQFF. The CDR3 DNA sequence: TGTGCCAGCCACTGGGGGAGCTCCTACAATGAGCAGTTCTTC.

CDR3 DNA sequence: TGCAGCGTTGAAAGGGACTACATCCAAGAGACCCAGTACTTC. It encodes CSVERDYIQETQYF. The chain couples TRBV29-1 to TRBJ2-5; 7 bases line up with TRBD2. Germline CDR1 SQVTM, CDR2 ANQGSEA. CDR3 length: 14 amino acids. Unmatched junction bases numbered 4, after V lost 2 bases and J lost 1 base.

The chain recombines TRBV27 with TRBJ2-1, with D perhaps TRBD1 (6 bases). The ends were cut back, 2 bases at V and 7 bases at J, with 12 bases in the middle. Germline V gene lookup returns CDR1 MNHEY and CDR2 SMNVEV (reference sequence). This CDR3 comprises 14 residues. CDR3 coding DNA: TGTGCCAGCAGTTTACAGGGGTTAAGTAATGAGCAGTTCTTC. It yields the protein CASSLQGLSNEQFF.

This clonotype was observed a handful of times. The CDR3 DNA reads TGCAGCGTTGTAGGCCGCCGAGGCGACATTCAGTACTTC. Encoded protein: CSVVGRRGDIQYF. J is TRBJ2-4 and V is TRBV29-1; D unresolved. V was shortened by 4 bases and J by 8 bases, with 15 bases between the two germline ends. The CDR3 consists of 13 residues. Germline V gives CDR1 SQVTM, CDR2 ANQGSEA.

This clonotype came up a few times. V gene TRBV2 combines with J gene TRBJ2-5, with 12 bases fitting TRBD2. V lost 6 bases and J lost 2; bases outside the gene matches: 7. CDR3 length: 16 residues. Germline CDR1 reads SNHLY; CDR2 reads FYNNEI. CDR3: CASRGTSGLLQETQYF. In nucleotides, the CDR3 is TGTGCCAGCAGGGGGACTAGCGGGCTTCTTCAAGAGACCCAGTACTTC.

This clonotype has more than one count but fewer than ten. The chain combines TRBV19 with TRBJ2-4; weak D call: TRBD2 (5 bases). The CDR3 sequence is 13 residues long. Germline CDR1 is LNHDA and CDR2 is SQIVND (reference sequence). The ends were cut back, 3 bases at V and 8 bases at J, with 11 bases in the middle. The CDR3 region is CASSIFPGDIQYF. The CDR3 bases are TGTGCCAGTAGTATTTTCCCCGGGGACATTCAGTACTTC.

Details on this clonotype: An end of the junction does not agree with germline; a read error may underlie this. The chain joins TRBV28 to TRBJ1-2; 9 bases are a match to TRBD1. The length of the CDR3 is 14 residues. The germline V gene encodes CDR1 MDHEN and CDR2 SYDVKM. The CDR3 bases are TGTGCCAGCAGTGGGACAGGGCGAGGCTATGGCCACACCTTC. It translates to CASSGTGRGYGHTF.

The chain uses TRBV7-2 and TRBJ2-5; D not resolved. The CDR3 consists of 13 residues. Looked up from germline, CDR1 is SGHTA and CDR2 is FQGNSA. Trimming shortened V by 8 bases and J by 2 bases, and 12 bases separated the two germline ends. The CDR3 DNA follows: TGTGCCAGCGCCGAGCCACCACAAGAGACCCAGTACTTC. Translating gives CASAEPPQETQYF.

This clonotype has just a few counts. The chain recombines TRBV24-1 with TRBJ2-2; D may be TRBD2 (6 bases). The CDR3 length is 14 residues. V lost 9 bases, J lost 3 bases, and 13 bases lay in between. Looked up from germline, CDR1 is KGHDR and CDR2 is SFDVKD. In DNA, the CDR3 is TGTGCCACCCGCGGGGAGAGGGACACCGGGGAGCTGTTTTTT. Its protein is CATRGERDTGELFF.

In this sample, this clonotype turned up a few times. The chain carries TRBV6-5 and TRBJ2-3; the match to TRBD2 covers 9 bases. CDR1 MNHEY and CDR2 SVGAGI come from the germline V gene. CDR3 length: 15 amino acids. After removal of 10 bases from V and 1 base from J, the junction contained 9 bases not matched to a gene. For the CDR3, the DNA is TGTGCCACGACCCCCTCTAGCGGGGGCACAGATACGCAGTATTTT. It codes for CATTPSSGGTDTQYF.

This sequence joins TRBV9 and TRBJ2-3; perhaps TRBD2 as D (5 bases). The length of the CDR3 is 18 residues. V was cut by 0 bases and J by 3 bases, with 20 bases left in between. Germline V gives CDR1 SGDLS, CDR2 YYNGEE. CDR3 in amino acids: CASSVAPSRGVATDTQYF. Here the CDR3 DNA reads TGTGCCAGCAGCGTAGCGCCAAGTCGGGGAGTAGCTACAGATACGCAGTATTTT. Drawing the rest from reference TRBV9 and TRBJ2-3, the complete variable domain is DSGVTQTPKHLITATGQRVTLRCSPRSGDLSVYWYQQSLDQGLQFLIQYYNGEERAKGNILERFSAQQFPDLHSELNLSSLELGDSALYFCASSVAPSRGVATDTQYFGPGTRLTVL.

The chain links TRBV15 to TRBJ2-7; tentatively, D is TRBD1 (5 bases). The CDR3 has 14 amino acids. Germline-derived CDR1 and CDR2 are LNHNV and YYDKDF (reference sequence). Trimming took 1 base from V and 6 from J, leaving 13 bases between them. The CDR3 loop is CATSRGRAPIEQYF. In nucleotides, the CDR3 is TGTGCCACCAGCAGAGGCAGGGCGCCGATCGAGCAGTACTTC.

This clonotype was seen a handful of times. Here the CDR3 DNA reads TGTGCCAGCAGCAGAGGACTAGCGGGGGGCACAGATACGCAGTATTTT. It translates to CASSRGLAGGTDTQYF. The V call is TRBV25-1, the J call TRBJ2-3; TRBD2 matches 13 bases. Unmatched junction bases numbered 4, after V lost 6 bases and J lost 1 base. The CDR3 sequence is 16 residues long. Looked up from germline, CDR1 is MGHDK and CDR2 is SYGVNS.

The table lists this clonotype with a few counts. The chain couples TRBV12-3 or TRBV12-4 to TRBJ2-5, with 7 nucleotides matching TRBD1. The J call may be wrong; the DNA end is better matched by TRBJ2-1. The CDR3 contains 16 residues. The CDR3 region is CASSLIGGQRDNEQFF. The CDR3 region has the DNA TGTGCCAGCAGTTTAATTGGGGGACAGAGAGACAATGAGCAGTTCTTC.